These T cell receptor beta chains were read from a single sample in a study of T-cell reconstitution after alpha-beta-depleted transplantation in children. TCRdb itself ran the PCR reads through MiXCR, one entry per CDR3 protein. In the table there are about 870,000 distinct CDR3 sequences, about 16% of which are singletons. The input for sequencing was PBMCs, mostly from graft donor cells, taken 360 days after TCRalphabeta/CD19-depleted stem cell transplant. These receptors were obtained from a male patient aged 10 to 17 who had a stem cell transplant for acute lymphoblastic leukemia, so the T cells may come from the graft donor. CDR3s include the opening cysteine and the closing phenylalanine or tryptophan. The size entry is marked missing in some rows and otherwise reads once, few, many or a size class.

len: 13; abundance: many; v_gene: TRBV5-1; j_gene: TRBJ1-1; CDR3aa: CASSLEVNTEAFF
len: 14; abundance: many; v_gene: TRBV12-3/TRBV12-4; j_gene: TRBJ1-4; CDR3aa: CASSFVRTNEKLFF
len: 15; abundance: NA; v_gene: TRBV12-3/TRBV12-4; j_gene: TRBJ1-6; CDR3aa: CASGPPDRGNSPLHF
len: 13; abundance: many; v_gene: TRBV5-1; j_gene: TRBJ1-1; CDR3aa: CASSPEGYTEAFF
len: 15; abundance: few; v_gene: TRBV9; j_gene: TRBJ2-1; CDR3aa: CASSSSGSRFNEQFF
len: 14; abundance: few; v_gene: TRBV7-9; j_gene: TRBJ2-7; CDR3aa: CASSLVAVPYEQYF
len: 15; abundance: NA; v_gene: TRBV29-1; j_gene: TRBJ2-7; CDR3aa: CSVDMGGRSSYEQYF
len: 12; abundance: NA; v_gene: TRBV12-3/TRBV12-4; j_gene: TRBJ2-1; CDR3aa: CASRDLGDEQFF
len: 13; abundance: NA; v_gene: TRBV9; j_gene: TRBJ1-2; CDR3aa: CASSVRDFYGYTF
len: 13; abundance: many; v_gene: TRBV6-5; j_gene: TRBJ2-2; CDR3aa: CASRGRDTGELFF
len: 15; abundance: NA; v_gene: TRBV27; j_gene: TRBJ2-1; CDR3aa: CASSSLAGVGYEQFF
len: 14; abundance: NA; v_gene: TRBV2; j_gene: TRBJ1-1; CDR3aa: CASSEADTNTEAFF
len: 14; abundance: NA; v_gene: TRBV2; j_gene: TRBJ2-3; CDR3aa: CASRLREGTDTQYF
len: 17; abundance: NA; v_gene: TRBV24-1; j_gene: TRBJ2-1; CDR3aa: CATSDSGRGLFGGEQFF
len: 12; abundance: NA; v_gene: TRBV29-1; j_gene: TRBJ2-1; CDR3aa: CSVEFGGDEQFF
len: 14; abundance: many; v_gene: TRBV7-7; j_gene: TRBJ2-1; CDR3aa: CASSLAGGLNEQFF
len: 12; abundance: NA; v_gene: TRBV29-1; j_gene: TRBJ1-1; CDR3aa: CSGGMASAEAFF
len: 16; abundance: NA; v_gene: TRBV5-1; j_gene: TRBJ2-7; CDR3aa: CASSSYPDRVTYEQYF
len: 15; abundance: NA; v_gene: TRBV9; j_gene: TRBJ2-5; CDR3aa: CASSVEGELQETQYF
len: 16; abundance: few; v_gene: TRBV27; j_gene: TRBJ2-3; CDR3aa: CASRGRGGETGDTQYF
len: 17; abundance: NA; v_gene: TRBV18; j_gene: TRBJ1-1; CDR3aa: CASSPPRGEDTNTEAFF
len: 16; abundance: NA; v_gene: TRBV5-6; j_gene: TRBJ2-7; CDR3aa: CASSGELAGGSYEQYF
len: 15; abundance: few; v_gene: TRBV5-1; j_gene: TRBJ2-1; CDR3aa: CASSWTSGGSNEQFF
len: 14; abundance: few; v_gene: TRBV9; j_gene: TRBJ2-7; CDR3aa: CASSVQVSGSEQYF
len: 15; abundance: NA; v_gene: TRBV20-1; j_gene: TRBJ2-1; CDR3aa: CSASRGPGSYNEQFF
len: 16; abundance: few; v_gene: TRBV20-1; j_gene: TRBJ1-5; CDR3aa: CSARDLGTWRNQPQHF
len: 16; abundance: few; v_gene: TRBV7-8; j_gene: TRBJ1-1; CDR3aa: CASSFQVSALGAEAFF
len: 15; abundance: few; v_gene: TRBV12-3/TRBV12-4; j_gene: TRBJ1-3; CDR3aa: CASSLAGATGNTIYF
len: 15; abundance: NA; v_gene: TRBV5-1; j_gene: TRBJ1-4; CDR3aa: CASSLLRGSNEKLFF
len: 15; abundance: few; v_gene: TRBV25-1; j_gene: TRBJ2-1; CDR3aa: CASSDLGGSYNEQFF
len: 14; abundance: NA; v_gene: TRBV25-1; j_gene: TRBJ2-3; CDR3aa: CASSDRLLTDTQYF
len: 13; abundance: few; v_gene: TRBV6-5; j_gene: TRBJ2-7; CDR3aa: CASSYSSGSEQYF
len: 16; abundance: many; v_gene: TRBV27; j_gene: TRBJ2-7; CDR3aa: CASSLPPGAADYEQYF
len: 16; abundance: few; v_gene: TRBV9; j_gene: TRBJ2-7; CDR3aa: CASSVNTGTEPYEQYF
len: 14; abundance: few; v_gene: TRBV7-9; j_gene: TRBJ2-7; CDR3aa: CASSFTQPPYEQYF
len: 13; abundance: many; v_gene: TRBV12-3/TRBV12-4; j_gene: TRBJ2-1; CDR3aa: CASSLPTSGEQFF
len: 13; abundance: few; v_gene: TRBV7-6; j_gene: TRBJ2-5; CDR3aa: CASSRYRSETQYF
len: 14; abundance: few; v_gene: TRBV6-1; j_gene: TRBJ1-1; CDR3aa: CASSTTVGLTEAFF
len: 13; abundance: NA; v_gene: TRBV5-1; j_gene: TRBJ2-7; CDR3aa: CASRAGDFYEQYF
len: 13; abundance: few; v_gene: TRBV7-3; j_gene: TRBJ2-1; CDR3aa: CASSSTGTSQQFF
len: 13; abundance: NA; v_gene: TRBV29-1; j_gene: TRBJ2-5; CDR3aa: CSGLEGASETQYF